This T cell receptor (beta chain) was sequenced during a study of blood T cell repertoires in COVID-19. For the study at large: Collection of acute and convalescent COVID-19 samples took place in the United States, Italy and Spain. T cells, B-cell-depleted T cells, or PBMCs provided the cDNA or gDNA that served as material.

Original analysis: Reference gene primers were amplified, and this amplification served to estimate nucleated cell counts. TCRdb's copy holds only in-frame clones and misses some; the assay was immunoSEQ multiplex PCR. V and J calls and clone size are those listed in that table; D and trimming were worked out from the DNA. The table includes about 170,000 clones, about 74% detected once. Germline V CDR1 and CDR2: MNHEY, SVGEGT. With 1 base clipped from V and 4 bases from J, the junction kept 8 bases outside the gene matches. The CDR3 runs 17 residues. This clonotype was sampled from a woman of 80 years or more with acute or convalescent COVID-19. The rearrangement uses TRBV6-2 or TRBV6-3 and TRBJ2-4; 9 nucleotides match TRBD2. The material sequenced was peripheral blood. In nucleotides, the CDR3 is TGTGCCAGCAGTTACTTCCTGCGGGAGGGAGGAAAAAACATTCAGTACTTC. It translates to CASSYFLREGGKNIQYF.